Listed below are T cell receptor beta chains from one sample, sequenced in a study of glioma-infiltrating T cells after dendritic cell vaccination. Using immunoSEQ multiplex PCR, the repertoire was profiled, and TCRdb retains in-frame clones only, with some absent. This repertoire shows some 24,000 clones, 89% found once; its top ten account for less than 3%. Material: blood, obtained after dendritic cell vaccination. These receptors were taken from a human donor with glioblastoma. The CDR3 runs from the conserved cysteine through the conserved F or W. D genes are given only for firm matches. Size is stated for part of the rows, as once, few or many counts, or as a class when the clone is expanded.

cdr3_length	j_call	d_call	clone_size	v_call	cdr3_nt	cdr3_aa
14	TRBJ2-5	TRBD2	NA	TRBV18	TGTGCCAGCTCCCTCGGGGGGAGGCAAGAGACCCAGTACTTC	CASSLGGRQETQYF
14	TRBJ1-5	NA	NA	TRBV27	TGTGCCAGTTCAATCGGGGGGGGCAATCAGCCCCAGCATTTT	CASSIGGGNQPQHF
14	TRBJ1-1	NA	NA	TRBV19	TGTGCCAGTAGTTTAGGGACACCGAACACTGAAGCTTTCTTT	CASSLGTPNTEAFF
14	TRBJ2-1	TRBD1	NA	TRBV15	TGTGCCACTGTTCAGGACAGGGGGCACAATGAGCAGTTCTTC	CATVQDRGHNEQFF
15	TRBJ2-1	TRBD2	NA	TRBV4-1	TGCGCCAGCAGCCTCAGCGGGGCCGTTCACAATGAGCAGTTCTTC	CASSLSGAVHNEQFF
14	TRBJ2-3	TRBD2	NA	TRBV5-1	TGCGCCAGCAGCTCTAGCGGATACACAGATACGCAGTATTTT	CASSSSGYTDTQYF
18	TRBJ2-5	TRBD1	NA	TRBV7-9	TGTGCCAGCAGCTTAGCGTTCTTGGGGACAGGGGGAAGAGAGACCCAGTACTTC	CASSLAFLGTGGRETQYF
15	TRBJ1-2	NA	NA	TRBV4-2	TGTGCCAGCAGCCAAGGATTAACAGGGTCCTATGGCTACACCTTC	CASSQGLTGSYGYTF
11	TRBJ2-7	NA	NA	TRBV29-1	TGCAGCGTTGAGTACGGGTACGAGCAGTACTTC	CSVEYGYEQYF
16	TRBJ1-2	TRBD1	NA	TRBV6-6	TGTGCCAGCACCCCGGACAGGACTTCCGGCGTCTATGGCTACACCTTC	CASTPDRTSGVYGYTF
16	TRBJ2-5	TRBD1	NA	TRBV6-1	TGTGCCAGCAGTGATCGGGGACAGGGGGCCAGAGAGACCCAGTACTTC	CASSDRGQGARETQYF
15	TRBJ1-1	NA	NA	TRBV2	TGTGCCAGCAAGAGGCAGGGCGTTATGAACACTGAAGCTTTCTTT	CASKRQGVMNTEAFF
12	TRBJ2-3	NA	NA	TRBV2	TGTGCCAGCAGTGACCAAAGCCCAACGCAGTATTTT	CASSDQSPTQYF
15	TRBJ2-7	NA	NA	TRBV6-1	TGTGCCAGCAGCTTGTCGAACCTCGGCTCCTACGAGCAGTACTTC	CASSLSNLGSYEQYF
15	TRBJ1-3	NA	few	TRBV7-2	TGTGCCAGCAGCTCTGGGGGGGCCTCTGGAAACACCATATATTTT	CASSSGGASGNTIYF
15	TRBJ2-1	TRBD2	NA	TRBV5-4	TGTGCCAGCAGCCGTACTAGCGGGGGGCCCAATGAGCAGTTCTTC	CASSRTSGGPNEQFF
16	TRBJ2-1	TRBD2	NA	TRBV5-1	TGCGCCAGCAGCGGAGGGTTGAGCGGGGGCCACAATGAGCAGTTCTTC	CASSGGLSGGHNEQFF
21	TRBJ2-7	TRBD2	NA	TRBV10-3	TGTGCCATCAGGGCCAGGGGGTCGACTAGCGGGGGGGGAGTTACCCCCTACGAGCAGTACTTC	CAIRARGSTSGGGVTPYEQYF
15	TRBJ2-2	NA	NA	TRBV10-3	TGTGCCATCAGTGATTTAGTGGCGGGGACCGGGGAGCTGTTTTTT	CAISDLVAGTGELFF
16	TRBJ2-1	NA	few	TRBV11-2	TGTGCCAGCAGCGGCCGACTAGTTACCTCCTACAATGAGCAGTTCTTC	CASSGRLVTSYNEQFF
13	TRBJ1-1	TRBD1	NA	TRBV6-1	TGTGCCAGCAGTGCCGACAGGGGGCGCGAAGCTTTCTTT	CASSADRGREAFF
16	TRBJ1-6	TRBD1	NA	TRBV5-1	TGCGCCAGCAGCCTATCCCGGACAGGCTATAATTCCCCCCTCCACTTT	CASSLSRTGYNSPLHF
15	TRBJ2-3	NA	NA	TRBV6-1	TGTGCCAGCAGTGAAGACAGGACCAACACAGATACGCAGTATTTT	CASSEDRTNTDTQYF
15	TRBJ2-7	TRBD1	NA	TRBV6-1	TGTGCCAGCAGTGAATTGGGACAGCCCATCTACGAGCAGTACTTC	CASSELGQPIYEQYF
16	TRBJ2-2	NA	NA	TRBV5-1	TGCGCCAGCAGCATCGGACACCTGATGAACACCGGGGAGCTGTTTTTT	CASSIGHLMNTGELFF
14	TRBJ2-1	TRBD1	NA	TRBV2	TGTGCCAGAATATCCGGGACAGGGGTCAATGAGCAGTTCTTC	CARISGTGVNEQFF
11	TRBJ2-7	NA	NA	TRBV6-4	TGTGCCAGCCAGTACTCCTACGAGCAGTACTTC	CASQYSYEQYF
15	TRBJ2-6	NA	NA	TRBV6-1	TGTGCCAGTAACAAACAAGAGGGAGGGGCCAACGTCCTGACTTTC	CASNKQEGGANVLTF
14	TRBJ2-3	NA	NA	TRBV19	TGTGCCAGTAGGACACGTGGGGGCGGGGATACGCAGTATTTT	CASRTRGGGDTQYF
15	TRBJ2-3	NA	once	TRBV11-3	TGTGCCAGCAGCACGGGAGCCGGGGACACAGATACGCAGTATTTT	CASSTGAGDTDTQYF
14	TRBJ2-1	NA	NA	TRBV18	TGTGCCAGCTCACCTGACATAGCCTACAATGAGCAGTTCTTC	CASSPDIAYNEQFF
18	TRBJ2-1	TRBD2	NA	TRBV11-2	TGTGCCAGCAGCTTAGGGCTAGCGGGGGCGTTAGGTCACAATGAGCAGTTCTTC	CASSLGLAGALGHNEQFF
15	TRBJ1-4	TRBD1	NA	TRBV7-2	TGTGCCAGCAGCGCAGGACAGGTCTCGGGTGAAAAACTGTTTTTT	CASSAGQVSGEKLFF
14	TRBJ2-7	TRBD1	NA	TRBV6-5	TGTGCCAGCAGTCGGACAGGGACCTCCTACGAGCAGTACTTC	CASSRTGTSYEQYF
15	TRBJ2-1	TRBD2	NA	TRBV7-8	TGTGCCAGCAGCGGCGGGAGGGGCACATACAATGAGCAGTTCTTC	CASSGGRGTYNEQFF
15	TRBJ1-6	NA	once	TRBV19	TGTGCCAGTAAGAGCGGGGGGCGAGATAATTCACCCCTTCACTTT	CASKSGGRDNSPLHF
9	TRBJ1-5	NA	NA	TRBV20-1	TGCAGTGCCGGTCAGCCCCAGCATTTT	CSAGQPQHF
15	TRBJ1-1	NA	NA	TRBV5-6	TGTGCCAGCCGACGCCGGGGCGCGGGGGACACTGAAGCTTTCTTT	CASRRRGAGDTEAFF
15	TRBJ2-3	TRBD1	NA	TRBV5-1	TGCGCCAGCGCGAGACAGGGGGCGGGGACAGATACGCAGTATTTT	CASARQGAGTDTQYF
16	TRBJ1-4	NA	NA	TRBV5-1	TGCGCCAGCAGCTTAATTCCGACAGTTGCTAATGAAAAACTGTTTTTT	CASSLIPTVANEKLFF
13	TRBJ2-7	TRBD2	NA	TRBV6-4	TGTGCCAGCAGTGAACGATGGGAGGGCGAGCAGTACTTC	CASSERWEGEQYF
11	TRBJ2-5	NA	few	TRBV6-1	TGTGCCAGCAGTGACCCGGAGACCCAGTACTTC	CASSDPETQYF
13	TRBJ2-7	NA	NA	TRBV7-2	TGTGCCAGCAGCTTGGGCAGGGCCTACGAGCAGTACTTC	CASSLGRAYEQYF
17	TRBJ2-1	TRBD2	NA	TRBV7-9	TGTGCCAGCAGCTTAGCCCAAACTAGCGGTCTGTTCAATGAGCAGTTCTTC	CASSLAQTSGLFNEQFF
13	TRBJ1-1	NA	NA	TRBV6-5	TGTGCCAGCACCCGCGACAAGGTCACTGAAGCTTTCTTT	CASTRDKVTEAFF
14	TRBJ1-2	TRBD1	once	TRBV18	TGTGCCAGCTCACCGCGGACAGGACAGGGGGGCTACACCTTC	CASSPRTGQGGYTF
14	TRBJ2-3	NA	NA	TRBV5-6	TGTGCCAGCAGCACCGCGGGCCGCACAGATACGCAGTATTTT	CASSTAGRTDTQYF
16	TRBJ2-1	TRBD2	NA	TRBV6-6	TGTGCCAGCAGTTACTGTACTAGCGGGGGGGTCTGTGAGCAGTTCTTC	CASSYCTSGGVCEQFF
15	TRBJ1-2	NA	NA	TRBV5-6	TGTGCCAGCAGCCCTGGTTACCCCACGGGCTATGGCTACACCTTC	CASSPGYPTGYGYTF
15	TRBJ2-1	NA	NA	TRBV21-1	TGTGCCAGCAGCAAAGGTTCAACAGCGGGGGATGAGCAGTTCTTC	CASSKGSTAGDEQFF
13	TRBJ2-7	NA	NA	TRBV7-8	TGTGCCAGCAGCTTCCTCCAGGGTAGCGAGCAGTACTTC	CASSFLQGSEQYF
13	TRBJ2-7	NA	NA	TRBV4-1	TGCGCCAGCAGCCAAGATCAGGGGTACGAGCAGTACTTC	CASSQDQGYEQYF
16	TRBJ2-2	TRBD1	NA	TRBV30	TGTGCCTGGAGTGTTGGGGGACAGGGGATTACCGGGGAGCTGTTTTTT	CAWSVGGQGITGELFF
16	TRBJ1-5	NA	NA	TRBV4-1	TGCGCCAGCAGCCCGAGGCCCAGGGGTGACTTCCAGCCCCAGCATTTT	CASSPRPRGDFQPQHF
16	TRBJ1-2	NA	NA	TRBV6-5	TGTGCCAGCAGTTACTCGAGCCTTGAGGTTGGCCATGGCTACACCTTC	CASSYSSLEVGHGYTF